Listed below are T cell receptor beta chains from one sample, sequenced in a study of spatial heterogeneity in lung cancer. MiXCR was run by TCRdb on the 5' RACE reads, yielding one entry per CDR3 protein. This table holds about 2,600 distinct CDR3 sequences, around 14% found once. The sample here was normal lung tissue next to the tumor, taken at surgery. The origin of the receptors is a female donor with early-stage non-small cell lung cancer. Each CDR3 is given with its conserved first and last residue. A D gene is named only where the DNA matches it firmly. A row's size may be missing; if present it is once, few, many or a size class.

TRBV9	-	-	TRBJ1-3	TGTGCCAGCAGCGAGACAGTTCTGTTGGCCGGAAACACCATATATTTT	CASSETVLLAGNTIYF
TRBV28	-	-	TRBJ1-6	TGTGCCAGCAGTTTCCCCAGGGCCCTTTCACCCCTCCACTTT	CASSFPRALSPLHF
TRBV29-1	-	-	TRBJ2-1	TGCAGCGCTCAAAAGGAGGCCTATCCCTACAATGAGCAGTTCTTC	CSAQKEAYPYNEQFF
TRBV28	hyperexpanded	-	TRBJ1-5	TGTGCCAGCAGTTTTGAAGGGGCAGGGAGTCAGCCCCAGCATTTT	CASSFEGAGSQPQHF
TRBV13	medium-sized	-	TRBJ1-1	TGTGCCAGCAGCTTTAGGGGGGAGAACACTGAAGCTTTCTTT	CASSFRGENTEAFF
TRBV7-8	-	TRBD2	TRBJ2-3	TGTGCCAGCAGCTCCCTAGCGGGAGGGCAAGATACGCAGTATTTT	CASSSLAGGQDTQYF
TRBV7-9	medium-sized	-	TRBJ2-3	TGTGCCAGCAGCTCCCCAGCGGGGACATTACTAGATACGCAGTATTTT	CASSSPAGTLLDTQYF
TRBV5-1	few	TRBD2	TRBJ2-1	TGCGCCAGCAGCTTGACGGGAGGGTTCTACAATGAGCAGTTCTTC	CASSLTGGFYNEQFF
TRBV28	medium-sized	-	TRBJ1-5	TGTGCCAGCAGGCCGCCTTACCAGACCTATAGCAATCAGCCCCAGCATTTT	CASRPPYQTYSNQPQHF
TRBV3-2	-	-	TRBJ1-4	TGTGCCAGCAGCCAAAGAACGGGTCCCGCTTATAATGAAAAACTGTTTTTT	CASSQRTGPAYNEKLFF
TRBV9	few	-	TRBJ1-3	TGTGCCAGCAGCACAGGGACCTCTGGAAACACCATATATTTT	CASSTGTSGNTIYF
TRBV5-1	medium-sized	-	TRBJ2-1	TGCGCCAGCACCACCATTGGAGGGGGGTTTGAGCAGTTCTTC	CASTTIGGGFEQFF
TRBV7-8	few	-	TRBJ2-6	TGTGCCAGCAGCTCCAGTGTAGCTGGGGCCAACGTCCTGACTTTC	CASSSSVAGANVLTF
TRBV4-2	medium-sized	-	TRBJ2-2	TGTGCCAGCAGCCAAGAAGGAAGTCCCGCAAGCGGGGAGCTGTTTTTT	CASSQEGSPASGELFF
TRBV13	-	-	TRBJ2-3	TGTGCCAGCAGCTTAGGACGAGCGGGAGATACGCAGTATTTT	CASSLGRAGDTQYF
TRBV5-5	-	-	TRBJ2-2	TGTGCCAGCAGCTCGATCAACACCGGGGAGCTGTTTTTT	CASSSINTGELFF
TRBV7-2	many	TRBD1	TRBJ2-3	TGTGCCAGCAGCTTAAGGGGACAGGGGCACACAGATACGCAGTATTTT	CASSLRGQGHTDTQYF
TRBV27	-	-	TRBJ2-3	TGTGCCAGCAGTTTACCCTATTCACTGGCCGCCACAGATACGCAGTATTTT	CASSLPYSLAATDTQYF
TRBV6-2/TRBV6-3	medium-sized	-	TRBJ2-7	TGTGCCAGCAGTCCATATATGGGCGGGGAGAGCTACTACGAGCAGTACTTC	CASSPYMGGESYYEQYF
TRBV6-1	medium-sized	-	TRBJ1-6	TGTGCCAGCCGGGGGGAGCTACCACATTCACCCCTCCACTTT	CASRGELPHSPLHF
TRBV6-5	many	TRBD2	TRBJ2-7	TGTGCCAGCAGTTACTTAGCGGGGGGGCCGGGTGAGCAGTACTTC	CASSYLAGGPGEQYF
TRBV27	medium-sized	-	TRBJ2-7	TGTGCCAGCGGGGGGAACAGGGCCTACGAGCAGTACTTC	CASGGNRAYEQYF
TRBV27	medium-sized	-	TRBJ1-4	TGTGCCAGCAGGTTGGTTGCAACTAATGAAAAACTGTTTTTT	CASRLVATNEKLFF
TRBV6-6	few	TRBD1	TRBJ1-5	TGTGCCAGCGCGGACAGGGACGATCAGCCCCAGCATTTT	CASADRDDQPQHF
TRBV2	-	TRBD1	TRBJ2-3	TGTGCCAGCAGTGTCGAGACAGGGTACGCAGATACGCAGTATTTT	CASSVETGYADTQYF
TRBV6-5	-	-	TRBJ1-5	TGTGCCAGCTGGACCCTTAATCAGCCCCAGCATTTT	CASWTLNQPQHF
TRBV20-1	-	TRBD1	TRBJ2-7	TGCAGTGCTAGTACGCGACAGGGGAGGAACGAGCAGTACTTC	CSASTRQGRNEQYF
TRBV7-6	medium-sized	-	TRBJ1-2	TGTGCCAGCAGCTTAGAGATGGGGTCACCGTATGGCTACACCTTC	CASSLEMGSPYGYTF
TRBV18	-	TRBD1	TRBJ2-3	TGTGCCAGCTCACCGGGACAGGGGGTGGATACGCAGTATTTT	CASSPGQGVDTQYF
TRBV30	medium-sized	-	TRBJ2-3	TGTGCCTGGAGCGCTACATCGGATACGCAGTATTTT	CAWSATSDTQYF
TRBV27	medium-sized	-	TRBJ1-2	TGTGCCAGCCGCAGGGATGGCGGCGACTATGGCTACACCTTC	CASRRDGGDYGYTF
TRBV2	-	TRBD1	TRBJ2-7	TGTGCCAGTAGAGTGACAGGGGGCTCCCACGAGCAGTACTTC	CASRVTGGSHEQYF
TRBV29-1	few	TRBD1	TRBJ2-3	TGCAGCGTTGGGGACAGGGGGGGCTTGCTGCCTACAGATACGCAGTATTTT	CSVGDRGGLLPTDTQYF
TRBV9	medium-sized	-	TRBJ2-5	TGTGCCAGCAGTGTCGGCGACGCCGGGGAAGAGACCCAGTACTTC	CASSVGDAGEETQYF
TRBV12-3/TRBV12-4	medium-sized	TRBD1	TRBJ2-7	TGTGCCAGCAGTCACGGACAGGGGGGACGTGTGCACGAGCAGTACTTC	CASSHGQGGRVHEQYF
TRBV27	large	-	TRBJ2-3	TGTGCCAGCAGCCCTCCCCTTGGGTATACGCAGTATTTT	CASSPPLGYTQYF
TRBV2	few	-	TRBJ1-4	TGTGCCAGCAGTCCTACAGGGAAGGGTGGTGAAAAACTGTTTTTT	CASSPTGKGGEKLFF
TRBV19	large	-	TRBJ2-7	TGTGCCAGTAGTATAGATCTTGTCAGCTCCTACGAGCAGTACTTC	CASSIDLVSSYEQYF
TRBV6-5	medium-sized	-	TRBJ1-5	TGTGCCAGCAGTCCCACAGGGTTTCAGCCCCAGCATTTT	CASSPTGFQPQHF
TRBV27	medium-sized	-	TRBJ2-2	TGTGCCAGCAGTTCCCCTCGAGGAGTATCCACCGGGGAGCTGTTTTTT	CASSSPRGVSTGELFF